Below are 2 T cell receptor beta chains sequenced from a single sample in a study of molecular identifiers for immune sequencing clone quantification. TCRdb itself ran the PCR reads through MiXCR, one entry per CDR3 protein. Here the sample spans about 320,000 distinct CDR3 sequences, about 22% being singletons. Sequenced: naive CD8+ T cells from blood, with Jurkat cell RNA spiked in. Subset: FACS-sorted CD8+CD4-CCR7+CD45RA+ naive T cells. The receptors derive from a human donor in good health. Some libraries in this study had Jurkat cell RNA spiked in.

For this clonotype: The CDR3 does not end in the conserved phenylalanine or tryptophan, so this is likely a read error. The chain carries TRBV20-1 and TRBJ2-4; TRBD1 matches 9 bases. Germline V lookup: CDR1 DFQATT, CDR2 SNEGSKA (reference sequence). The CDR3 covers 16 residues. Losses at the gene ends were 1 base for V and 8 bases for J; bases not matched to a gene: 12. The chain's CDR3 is CSARGEGQGSLDIQYL. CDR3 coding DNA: TGCAGTGCTAGAGGAGAAGGACAGGGGTCCTTGGACATTCAGTACCTC.

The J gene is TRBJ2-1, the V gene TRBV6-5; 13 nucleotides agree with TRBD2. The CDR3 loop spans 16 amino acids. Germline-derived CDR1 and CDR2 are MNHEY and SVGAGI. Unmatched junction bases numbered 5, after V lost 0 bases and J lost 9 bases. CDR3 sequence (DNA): TGTGCCAGCAGTTACTCCGGGACTAGCGGGAACGCTGAGCAGTTCTTC. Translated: CASSYSGTSGNAEQFF.